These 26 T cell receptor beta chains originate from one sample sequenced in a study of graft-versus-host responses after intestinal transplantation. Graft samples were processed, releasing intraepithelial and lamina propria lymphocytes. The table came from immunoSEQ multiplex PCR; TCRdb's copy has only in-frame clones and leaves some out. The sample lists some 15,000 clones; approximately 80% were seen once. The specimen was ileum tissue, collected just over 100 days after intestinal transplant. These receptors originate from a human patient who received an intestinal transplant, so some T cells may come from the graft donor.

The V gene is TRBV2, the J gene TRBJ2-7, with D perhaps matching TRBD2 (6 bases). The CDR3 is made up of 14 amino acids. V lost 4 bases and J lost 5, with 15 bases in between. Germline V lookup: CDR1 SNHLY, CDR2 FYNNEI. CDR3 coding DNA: TGTGCCAGCAGTGGGCGGGGTAGCGCGGACGAGCAGTACTTC. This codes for CASSGRGSADEQYF.

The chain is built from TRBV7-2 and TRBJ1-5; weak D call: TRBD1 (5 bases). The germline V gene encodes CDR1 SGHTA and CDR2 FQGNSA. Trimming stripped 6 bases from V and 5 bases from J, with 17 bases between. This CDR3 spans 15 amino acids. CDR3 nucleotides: TGTGCCAGCAGGACAAGGGGCGCGGGGGATCAGCCCCAGCATTTT. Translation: CASRTRGAGDQPQHF.

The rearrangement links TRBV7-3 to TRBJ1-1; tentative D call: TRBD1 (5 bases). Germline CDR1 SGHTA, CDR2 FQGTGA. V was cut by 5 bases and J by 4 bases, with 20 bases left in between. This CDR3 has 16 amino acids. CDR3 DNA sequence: TGTGCCAGCAGCCCGCCGCCAGGGCGCCGTGGCACTGAAGCTTTCTTT. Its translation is CASSPPPGRRGTEAFF.

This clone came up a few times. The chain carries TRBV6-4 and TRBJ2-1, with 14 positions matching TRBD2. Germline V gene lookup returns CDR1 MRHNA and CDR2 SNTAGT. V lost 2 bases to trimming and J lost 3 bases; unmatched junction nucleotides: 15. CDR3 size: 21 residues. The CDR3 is CASSDPPPGTSGSERYNEQFF. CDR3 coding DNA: TGTGCCAGCAGTGACCCTCCACCAGGGACTAGCGGGAGTGAGCGCTACAATGAGCAGTTCTTC.

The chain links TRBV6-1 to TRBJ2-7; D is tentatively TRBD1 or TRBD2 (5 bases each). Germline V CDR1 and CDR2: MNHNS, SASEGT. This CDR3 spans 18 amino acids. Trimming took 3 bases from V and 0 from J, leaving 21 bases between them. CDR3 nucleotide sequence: TGTGCCAGCAGTGACGCGCCTTCCGGGACCCAATTCTCCTACGAGCAGTACTTC. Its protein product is CASSDAPSGTQFSYEQYF.

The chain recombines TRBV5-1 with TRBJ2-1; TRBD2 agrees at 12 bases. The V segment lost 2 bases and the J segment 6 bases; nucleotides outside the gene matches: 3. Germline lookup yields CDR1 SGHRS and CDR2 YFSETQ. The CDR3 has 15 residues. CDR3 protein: CASSFRLAGVNEQFF. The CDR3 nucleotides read TGCGCCAGCAGCTTTCGACTAGCGGGAGTCAATGAGCAGTTCTTC.

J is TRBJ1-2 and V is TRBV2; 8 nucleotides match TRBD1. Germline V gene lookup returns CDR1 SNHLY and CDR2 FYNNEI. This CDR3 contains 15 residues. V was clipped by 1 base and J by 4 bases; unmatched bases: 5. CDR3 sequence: CASSEGDRRPYGYTF. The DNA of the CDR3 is TGTGCCAGCAGTGAAGGGGACAGGCGCCCCTATGGCTACACCTTC. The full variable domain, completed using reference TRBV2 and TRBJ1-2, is EPEVTQTPSHQVTQMGQEVILRCVPISNHLYFYWYRQILGQKVEFLVSFYNNEISEKSEIFDDQFSVERPDGSNFTLKIRSTKLEDSAMYFCASSEGDRRPYGYTFGSGTRLTVV.

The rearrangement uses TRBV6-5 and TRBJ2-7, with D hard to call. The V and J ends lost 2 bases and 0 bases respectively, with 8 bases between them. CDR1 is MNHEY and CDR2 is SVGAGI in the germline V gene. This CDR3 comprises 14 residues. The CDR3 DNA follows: TGTGCCAGCAGTTACGGTCAGTCCTCCTACGAGCAGTACTTC. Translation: CASSYGQSSYEQYF.

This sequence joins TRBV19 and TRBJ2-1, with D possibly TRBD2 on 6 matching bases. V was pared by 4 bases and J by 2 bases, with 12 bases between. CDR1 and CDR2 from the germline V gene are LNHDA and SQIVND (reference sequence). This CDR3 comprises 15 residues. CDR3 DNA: TGTGCCAGTAGTACCCCGGGACTTCCCTACAATGAGCAGTTCTTC. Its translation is CASSTPGLPYNEQFF.

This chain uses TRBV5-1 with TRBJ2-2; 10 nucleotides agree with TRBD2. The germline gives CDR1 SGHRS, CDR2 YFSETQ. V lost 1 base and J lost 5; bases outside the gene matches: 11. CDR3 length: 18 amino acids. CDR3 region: CASSLNLAGVFPTGELFF. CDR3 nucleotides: TGCGCCAGCAGCTTGAACCTAGCGGGAGTTTTCCCTACCGGGGAGCTGTTTTTT.

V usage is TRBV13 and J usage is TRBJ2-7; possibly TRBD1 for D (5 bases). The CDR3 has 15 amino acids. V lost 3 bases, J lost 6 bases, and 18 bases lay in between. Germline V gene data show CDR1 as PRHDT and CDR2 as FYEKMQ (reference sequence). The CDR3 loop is CASSFGSFLQGEQYF. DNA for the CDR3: TGTGCCAGCAGCTTCGGAAGTTTTCTCCAGGGCGAGCAGTACTTC.

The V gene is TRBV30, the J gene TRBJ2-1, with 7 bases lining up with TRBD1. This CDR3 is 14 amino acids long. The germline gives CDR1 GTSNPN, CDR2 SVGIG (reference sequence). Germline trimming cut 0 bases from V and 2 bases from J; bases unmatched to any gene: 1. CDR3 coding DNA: TGTGCCTGGAGTGTCGGGACAGCCTACAATGAGCAGTTCTTC. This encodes CAWSVGTAYNEQFF.

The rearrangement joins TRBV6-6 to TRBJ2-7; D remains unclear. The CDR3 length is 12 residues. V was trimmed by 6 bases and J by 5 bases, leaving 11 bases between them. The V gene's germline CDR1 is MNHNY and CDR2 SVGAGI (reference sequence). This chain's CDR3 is CASSLPRDEQYF. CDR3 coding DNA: TGTGCCAGCAGCCTACCTAGGGACGAGCAGTACTTC.

CDR3 bases: TGTGCCAGTAGTTCGGGACTAGCTGGGGGTGAGCAGTTCTTC. Encoded protein: CASSSGLAGGEQFF. The rearrangement links TRBV19 to TRBJ2-1; the match to TRBD2 covers 9 bases. This CDR3 has 14 amino acids. The ends lost 5 bases at V and 9 bases at J; junction bases unmatched: 8. Germline CDR1 is LNHDA and CDR2 is SQIVND (reference sequence). The full variable domain, its missing parts supplied by reference TRBV19 and TRBJ2-1, is DGGITQSPKYLFRKEGQNVTLSCEQNLNHDAMYWYRQDPGQGLRLIYYSQIVNDFQKGDIAEGYSVSREKKESFPLTVTSAQKNPTAFYLCASSSGLAGGEQFFGPGTRLTVL.

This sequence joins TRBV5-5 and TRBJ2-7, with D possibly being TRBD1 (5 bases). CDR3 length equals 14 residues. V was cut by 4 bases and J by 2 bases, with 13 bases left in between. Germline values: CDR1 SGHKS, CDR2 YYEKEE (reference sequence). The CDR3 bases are TGTGCCAGCAGCCGGTCGACAGCCGCCTACGAGCAGTACTTC. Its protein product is CASSRSTAAYEQYF. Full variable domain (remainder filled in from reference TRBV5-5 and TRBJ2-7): DAGVTQSPTHLIKTRGQQVTLRCSPISGHKSVSWYQQVLGQGPQFIFQYYEKEERGRGNFPDRFSARQFPNYSSELNVNALLLGDSALYLCASSRSTAAYEQYFGPGTRLTVT.

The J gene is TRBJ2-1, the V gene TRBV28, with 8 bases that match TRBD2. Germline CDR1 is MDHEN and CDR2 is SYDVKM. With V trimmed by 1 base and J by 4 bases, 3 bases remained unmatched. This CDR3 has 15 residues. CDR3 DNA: TGTGCCAGCAGTTTATCACTAGCGGCATACAATGAGCAGTTCTTC. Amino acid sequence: CASSLSLAAYNEQFF. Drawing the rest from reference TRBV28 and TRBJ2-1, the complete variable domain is DVKVTQSSRYLVKRTGEKVFLECVQDMDHENMFWYRQDPGLGLRLIYFSYDVKMKEKGDIPEGYSVSREKKERFSLILESASTNQTSMYLCASSLSLAAYNEQFFGPGTRLTVL.

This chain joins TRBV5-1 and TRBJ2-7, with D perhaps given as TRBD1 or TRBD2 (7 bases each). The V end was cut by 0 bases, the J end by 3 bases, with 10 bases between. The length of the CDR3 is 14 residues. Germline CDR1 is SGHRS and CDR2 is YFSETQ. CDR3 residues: CASSLARGGYEQYF. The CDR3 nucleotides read TGCGCCAGCAGCTTGGCCAGGGGGGGCTACGAGCAGTACTTC.

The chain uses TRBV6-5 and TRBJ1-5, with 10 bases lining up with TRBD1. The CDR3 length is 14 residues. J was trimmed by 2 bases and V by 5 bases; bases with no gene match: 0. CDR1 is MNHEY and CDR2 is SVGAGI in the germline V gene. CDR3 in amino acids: CASSGTGGNQPQHF. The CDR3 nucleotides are TGTGCCAGCAGTGGGACAGGGGGCAATCAGCCCCAGCATTTT.

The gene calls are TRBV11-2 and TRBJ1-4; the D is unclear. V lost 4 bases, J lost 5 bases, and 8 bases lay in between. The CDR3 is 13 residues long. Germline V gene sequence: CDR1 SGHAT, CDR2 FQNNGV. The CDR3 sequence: CASSYSFNEKLFF. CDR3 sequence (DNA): TGTGCCAGCAGCTATTCCTTCAATGAAAAACTGTTTTTT.

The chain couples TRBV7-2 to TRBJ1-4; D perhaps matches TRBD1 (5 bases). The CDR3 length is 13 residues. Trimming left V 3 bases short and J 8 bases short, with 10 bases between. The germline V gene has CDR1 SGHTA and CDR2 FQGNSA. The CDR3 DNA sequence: TGTGCCAGCAGCTTGGGGGTCGGGGAAAAACTGTTTTTT. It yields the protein CASSLGVGEKLFF.

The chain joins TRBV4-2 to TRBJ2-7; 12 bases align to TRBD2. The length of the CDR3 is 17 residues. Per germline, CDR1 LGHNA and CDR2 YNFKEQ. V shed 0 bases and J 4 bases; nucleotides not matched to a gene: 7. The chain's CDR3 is CASSQDRPSGRGYEQYF. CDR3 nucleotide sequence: TGTGCCAGCAGCCAAGACCGCCCTAGCGGGAGGGGGTACGAGCAGTACTTC.

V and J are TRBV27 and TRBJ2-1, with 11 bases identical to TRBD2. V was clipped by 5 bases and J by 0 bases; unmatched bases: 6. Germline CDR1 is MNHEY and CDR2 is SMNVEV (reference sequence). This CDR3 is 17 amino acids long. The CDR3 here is CASSRLAGWGSYNEQFF. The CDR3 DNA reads TGTGCCAGCAGTCGACTAGCGGGATGGGGCTCCTACAATGAGCAGTTCTTC.

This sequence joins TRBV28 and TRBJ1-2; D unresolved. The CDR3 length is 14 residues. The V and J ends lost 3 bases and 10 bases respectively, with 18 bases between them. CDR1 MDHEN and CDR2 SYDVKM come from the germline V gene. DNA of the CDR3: TGTGCCAGCAGTTTCGTTGAGTACAGCTCTCCCTACACCTTC. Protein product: CASSFVEYSSPYTF.

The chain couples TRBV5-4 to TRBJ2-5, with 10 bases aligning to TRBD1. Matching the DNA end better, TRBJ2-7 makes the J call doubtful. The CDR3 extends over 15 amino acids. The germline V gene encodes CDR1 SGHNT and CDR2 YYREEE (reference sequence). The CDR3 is CASSSATGGYYEQYF. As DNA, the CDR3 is TGTGCCAGCAGCTCTGCGACAGGGGGCTACTACGAGCAGTACTTC.

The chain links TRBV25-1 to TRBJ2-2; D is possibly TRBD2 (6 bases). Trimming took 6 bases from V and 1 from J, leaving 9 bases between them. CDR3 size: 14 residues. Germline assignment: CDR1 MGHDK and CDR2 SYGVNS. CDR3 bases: TGTGCCAGCAGCGTGGGACTGAACACCGGGGAGCTGTTTTTT. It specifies CASSVGLNTGELFF. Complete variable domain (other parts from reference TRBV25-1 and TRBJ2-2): EADIYQTPRYLVIGTGKKITLECSQTMGHDKMYWYQQDPGMELHLIHYSYGVNSTEKGDLSSESTVSRIRTEHFPLTLESARPSHTSQYLCASSVGLNTGELFFGEGSRLTVL.

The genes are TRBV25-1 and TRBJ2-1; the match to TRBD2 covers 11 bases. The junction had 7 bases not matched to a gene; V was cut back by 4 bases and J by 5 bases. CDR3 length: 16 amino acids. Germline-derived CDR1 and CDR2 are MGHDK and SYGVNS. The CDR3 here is CASSVWGLAENNEQFF. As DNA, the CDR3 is TGTGCCAGCAGTGTATGGGGACTAGCGGAAAACAATGAGCAGTTCTTC. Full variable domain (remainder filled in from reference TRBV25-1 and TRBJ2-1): EADIYQTPRYLVIGTGKKITLECSQTMGHDKMYWYQQDPGMELHLIHYSYGVNSTEKGDLSSESTVSRIRTEHFPLTLESARPSHTSQYLCASSVWGLAENNEQFFGPGTRLTVL.